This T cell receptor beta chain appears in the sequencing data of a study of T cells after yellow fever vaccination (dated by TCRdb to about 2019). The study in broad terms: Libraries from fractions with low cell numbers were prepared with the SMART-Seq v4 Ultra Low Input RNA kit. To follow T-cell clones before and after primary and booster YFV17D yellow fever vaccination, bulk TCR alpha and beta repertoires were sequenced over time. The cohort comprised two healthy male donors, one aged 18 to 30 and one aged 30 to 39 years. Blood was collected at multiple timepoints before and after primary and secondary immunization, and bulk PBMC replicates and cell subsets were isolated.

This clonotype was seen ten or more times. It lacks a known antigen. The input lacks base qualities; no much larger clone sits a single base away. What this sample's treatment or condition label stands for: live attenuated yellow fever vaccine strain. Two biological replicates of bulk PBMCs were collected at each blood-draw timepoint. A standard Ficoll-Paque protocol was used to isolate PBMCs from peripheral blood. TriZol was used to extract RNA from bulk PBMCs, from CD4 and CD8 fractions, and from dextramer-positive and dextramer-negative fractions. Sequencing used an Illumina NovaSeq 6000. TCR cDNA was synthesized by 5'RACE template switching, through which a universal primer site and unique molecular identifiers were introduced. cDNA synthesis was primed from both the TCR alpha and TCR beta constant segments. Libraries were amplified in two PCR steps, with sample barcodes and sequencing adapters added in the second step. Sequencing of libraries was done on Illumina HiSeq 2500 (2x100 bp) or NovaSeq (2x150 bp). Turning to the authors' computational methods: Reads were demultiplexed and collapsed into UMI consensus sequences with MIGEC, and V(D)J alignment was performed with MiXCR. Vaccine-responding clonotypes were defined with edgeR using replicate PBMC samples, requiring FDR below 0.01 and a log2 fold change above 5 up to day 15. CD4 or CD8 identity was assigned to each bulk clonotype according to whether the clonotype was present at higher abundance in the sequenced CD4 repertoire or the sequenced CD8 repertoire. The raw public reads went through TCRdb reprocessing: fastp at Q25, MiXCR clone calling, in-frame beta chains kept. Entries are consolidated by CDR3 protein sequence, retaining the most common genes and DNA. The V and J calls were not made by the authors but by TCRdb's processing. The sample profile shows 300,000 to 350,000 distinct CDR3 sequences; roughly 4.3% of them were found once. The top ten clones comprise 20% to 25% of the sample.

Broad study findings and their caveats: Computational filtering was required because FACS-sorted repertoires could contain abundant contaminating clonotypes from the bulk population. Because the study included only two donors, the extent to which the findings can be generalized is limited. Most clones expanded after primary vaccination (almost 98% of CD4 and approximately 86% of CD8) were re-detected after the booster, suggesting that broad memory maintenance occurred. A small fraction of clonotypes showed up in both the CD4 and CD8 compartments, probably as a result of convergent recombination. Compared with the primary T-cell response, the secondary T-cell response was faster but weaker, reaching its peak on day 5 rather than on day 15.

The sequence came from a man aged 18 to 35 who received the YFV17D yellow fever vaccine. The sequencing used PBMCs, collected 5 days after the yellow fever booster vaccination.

The nucleotides read TGTGCCAGCAGTTTCCGGGACAGGGGGCTTCAGCCCCAGCATTTT. This is translated as CASSFRDRGLQPQHF. Recombination connected TRBV28 to TRBJ1-5; 12 bases in the middle match TRBD1. Including the terminal cysteine and phenylalanine, the CDR3 comprises 15 residues. Only the CDR3 region is kept as DNA, spanning 45 bases read in frame from base 1. V has 3 bases trimmed and J has 6 bases trimmed; junction bases matching no gene number 3. The germline V gene provides CDR1 MDHEN and CDR2 SYDVKM.